This entry concerns a single T cell receptor (beta chain). This clonotype was observed at least ten times. Which antigen it targets is not known. No clone much larger than this one lies a single base away; base qualities are absent. The CDR1 and CDR2 encoded by the germline V gene (reference sequence) are SEHNR and FQNEAQ. V trim: 8 bases; J trim: 2 bases; unmatched bases: 4. Spanning cysteine to phenylalanine, the CDR3 consists of 15 amino acids. Just the 45-base CDR3 DNA is kept, in frame starting at base 1. Sequencer: Illumina HiSeq 1500. TCRdb itself trimmed the public reads at Q25 with fastp, ran MiXCR and retained productive beta chains. Entries that share a CDR3 protein sequence are merged under the most common genes and DNA. This sample gives approximately 310,000 distinct CDR3 sequences in total; around a quarter of them show up just once. 13% of the sample lies in the top ten. The label giving this sample's treatment or condition can be read as: in vitro stimulation with specific CMV peptide epitopes to enrich CMV-specific T cells.

The data belong to a study of T cell repertoires in cytomegalovirus infection (dated by TCRdb to the late 2010s). Regarding the research as a whole: Alongside well-studied HLA-B-restricted epitopes, the peptide stimulations were aimed at recently identified HLA-C-restricted CMV epitopes, whose presentation resists viral immunomodulation. The HLA type of each donor mattered for the analysis, because public TCR beta signatures pointed to carriage of CMV infection along with the matching HLA type.

Overall study outcomes, separate from this receptor: In both this cohort and an independent roughly 350-donor cohort, the cumulative frequency of public TCR beta family members distinguished carriers of CMV infection plus the relevant HLA type. The ex vivo response was dominated by HLA-C-restricted CMV-specific TCR beta clonotypes, which also provided the single most frequent clonotype in two of eight donors.

The sequence links TRBV7-9 to TRBJ2-1; 12 junctional bases match TRBD2. The clonotype was recovered from a human donor in good health (CMV status not recorded). Some clones in this sample may be carry-over from other donors' samples. Sequencing was performed on cultured PBMCs, taken from culture after CMV antigen stimulation. The DNA sequence is as follows: TGTGCCAGCGGGACTAGCGGGTCCACCTACAATGAGCAGTTCTTC. This gives the protein CASGTSGSTYNEQFF.